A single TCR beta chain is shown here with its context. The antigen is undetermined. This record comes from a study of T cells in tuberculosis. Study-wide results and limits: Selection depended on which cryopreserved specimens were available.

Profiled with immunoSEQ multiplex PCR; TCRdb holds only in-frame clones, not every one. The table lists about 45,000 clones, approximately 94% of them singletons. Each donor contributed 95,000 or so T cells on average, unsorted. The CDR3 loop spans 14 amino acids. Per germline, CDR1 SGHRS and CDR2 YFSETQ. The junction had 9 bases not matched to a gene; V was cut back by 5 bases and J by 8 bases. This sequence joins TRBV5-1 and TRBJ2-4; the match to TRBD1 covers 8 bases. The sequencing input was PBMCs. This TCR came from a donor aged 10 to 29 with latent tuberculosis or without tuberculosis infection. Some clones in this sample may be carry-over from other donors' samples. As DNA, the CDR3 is TGCGCCAGCAGGCCGGGACAGGAAAATGACATTCAGTACTTC. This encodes CASRPGQENDIQYF.